This entry lists 6 T cell receptor beta chains sequenced from one sample in a study of cytomegalovirus exposure and HLA in healthy donors. PCR involved 60 Vbeta and 13 Jbeta primers. Produced via immunoSEQ multiplex PCR; TCRdb's table is partial and in-frame only. Of approximately 130,000 clones in the sample, 75% to 90% were seen once. What was sequenced was PBMCs. Every receptor here comes from a man between 40 and 49 years old in good health and CMV-seronegative.

The J gene is TRBJ1-5, the V gene TRBV19, with TRBD1 matching over 7 bases. Germline lookup yields CDR1 LNHDA and CDR2 SQIVND (reference sequence). V gave up 6 bases and J gave up 7 bases; unmatched junction bases: 9. This CDR3 is 14 amino acids long. The CDR3 sequence is CASRQTGVGQPQHF. CDR3 DNA sequence: TGTGCCAGTAGACAAACAGGGGTGGGACAGCCCCAGCATTTT.

A few counts support this clone. The chain joins TRBV7-2 to TRBJ2-5, with 8 bases identical to TRBD2. Gene TRBJ2-7 matches the end of the DNA better, so the J call may be wrong. Germline CDR1 reads SGHTA; CDR2 reads FQGNSA. The CDR3 length is 15 residues. DNA of the CDR3: TGTGCCAGCAGCTTAGGGACTAGCCCCTCCTACGAGCAGTACTTC. It encodes CASSLGTSPSYEQYF.

CDR3 region: CASSSREPGSHNDEKLFF. The CDR3 nucleotides read TGTGCCAGCAGTTCCCGGGAGCCGGGAAGTCATAACGATGAAAAACTGTTTTTT. This chain links TRBV27 with TRBJ1-4, with D hard to call. Germline assignment: CDR1 MNHEY and CDR2 SMNVEV (reference sequence). The V gene lost 4 bases and the J gene lost 6 bases, with 24 bases spanning the gap. The CDR3 runs 18 residues.

The chain uses TRBV5-1 and TRBJ2-7; 9 bases fit TRBD2. CDR3 size: 12 residues. V shed 4 bases, J shed 7 bases, and the junction held 3 bases outside the gene matches. Germline V gene data show CDR1 as SGHRS and CDR2 as YFSETQ. CDR3 sequence (DNA): TGCGCCAGCAGCCCGCGGGGGGGGGAGCAGTACTTC. Translating it yields CASSPRGGEQYF. The full variable domain, in which reference TRBV5-1 and TRBJ2-7 provide the parts outside the CDR3, is KAGVTQTPRYLIKTRGQQVTLSCSPISGHRSVSWYQQTPGQGLQFLFEYFSETQRNKGNFPGRFSGRQFSNSRSEMNVSTLELGDSALYLCASSPRGGEQYFGPGTRLTVT.

In its sample, this clone was seen a few times. This chain links TRBV27 with TRBJ2-5; TRBD2 agrees at 12 bases. From germline, CDR1 is MNHEY and CDR2 SMNVEV (reference sequence). This CDR3 comprises 13 residues. The V gene end was trimmed by 6 bases and the J gene end by 4 bases; junction bases not matched to a gene: 0. CDR3 sequence (DNA): TGTGCCAGCAGGACTAGCGGGAGAGAGACCCAGTACTTC. As protein: CASRTSGRETQYF.

V usage is TRBV30 and J usage is TRBJ1-6; no clear D. In germline, CDR1 is GTSNPN, CDR2 SVGIG (reference sequence). There are 12 residues in the CDR3. Trimming shortened V by 3 bases and J by 8 bases, and 8 bases separated the two germline ends. The CDR3 region is CAWRKADSPLHF. The CDR3 coding sequence is TGTGCCTGGAGGAAGGCGGATTCACCCCTCCACTTT.